This entry lists 11 T cell receptor beta chains sequenced from one sample in a study of tumor-infiltrating lymphocytes in primary liver carcinoma. cDNA specific to TCR beta was made from 500 ng of total RNA, with a constant-region primer employed for priming. ARM-PCR was slightly modified, and three nested multiplex PCR rounds with it gave rise to the TCR beta libraries. Two initial PCR rounds of approximately 10 cycles each paired TRBV1-TRBV30 forward primers with a C-beta reverse primer. One entry per CDR3 protein results from TCRdb running MiXCR on the multiplex PCR reads. The sample lists some 110,000 distinct CDR3 sequences; approximately 82% were seen once. Both RNA and DNA were isolated together from approximately 22-30 mg of bulk tissue that had not been sorted. Specimen: liver tumor tissue from sampling region 3. The subset is: tumor region T3, left-lateral pole. These TCRs come from a man between 35 and 55 years old with primary liver carcinoma and hepatitis B virus infection.

The rearrangement joins TRBV5-4 to TRBJ2-7, with 7 nucleotides matching TRBD2. This CDR3 comprises 15 residues. The V gene end was trimmed by 9 bases and the J gene end by 6 bases; junction bases not matched to a gene: 18. Germline loops: CDR1 SGHNT, CDR2 YYREEE (reference sequence). In nucleotides, the CDR3 is TGTGCCACGCGTGTCTCCGTGACTAGCCGGATCGAGCAGTACTTC. It yields the protein CATRVSVTSRIEQYF. Using reference TRBV5-4 and TRBJ2-7 for the parts outside the CDR3, the full variable domain is ETGVTQSPTHLIKTRGQQVTLRCSSQSGHNTVSWYQQALGQGPQFIFQYYREEENGRGNFPPRFSGLQFPNYSSELNVNALELDDSALYLCATRVSVTSRIEQYFGPGTRLTVT.

Note on this clonotype: Without the conserved terminal phenylalanine or tryptophan, this CDR3 likely stems from a read error. The chain joins TRBV28 to TRBJ2-7; 10 nucleotides line up with TRBD1. V was clipped by 7 bases and J by 2 bases; unmatched bases: 14. Germline-derived CDR1 and CDR2 are MDHEN and SYDVKM. The CDR3 spans 17 residues. The CDR3 loop reads CASNHYYRDRGTYEQYL. The CDR3 DNA follows: TGTGCCAGCAATCACTATTACCGGGACAGGGGCACCTACGAGCAGTACCTC.

In the case of this clonotype: One end of the junction varies from germline; a read error may be responsible. The V call is TRBV2, the J call TRBJ2-1, with TRBD2 identical over 7 bases. Germline loops: CDR1 SNHLY, CDR2 FYNNEI. This CDR3 is built from 15 residues. This CDR3 reads CTSSARASGVNEQSF. DNA of the CDR3: TGTACCAGCAGTGCTCGGGCTAGCGGTGTAAATGAGCAGTCCTTC.

For this clonotype: Relative to the germline gene, one junction end is altered; a read error may explain this. The chain uses TRBV20-1 and TRBJ2-5; 9 nucleotides match TRBD2. From germline, CDR1 is DFQATT and CDR2 SNEGSKA (reference sequence). The CDR3 is 16 amino acids. CDR3 loop: CNAIEVSGRVGETQYF. CDR3 nucleotides: TGCAATGCTATTGAGGTTAGCGGGAGAGTCGGGGAGACTCAGTACTTC.

This chain uses TRBV4-3 with TRBJ2-3; D gene unclear. The germline V gene encodes CDR1 LGHNA and CDR2 YSLEER. The CDR3 sequence is 16 residues long. V dropped 0 bases and J dropped 4 bases, with 14 bases sitting between them. The CDR3 nucleotides are TGCGCCAGCAGCCAAGATGCGCCGGCTAGAGCAGATACGCAGTATTTT. Its translation: CASSQDAPARADTQYF.

With respect to this clonotype: A read error is likely, as this CDR3 ends without the conserved phenylalanine or tryptophan. The DNA is omitted, as the CDR3 cannot be located on it reliably, and the CDR3 follows TCRdb's listing. This chain connects TRBV4-2 to TRBJ2-7. The length of the CDR3 is 12 amino acids, counting both ends. Germline-derived CDR1 and CDR2 are LGHNA and YNFKEQ. This chain's CDR3 is CASSQDRNGRYL.

This clonotype is deemed medium-sized. The V call is TRBV12-3 or TRBV12-4, the J call TRBJ1-2; 11 bases align to TRBD1. The J segment lost 6 bases and the V segment lost 8 bases, leaving 8 bases of the junction unmatched. The length of the CDR3 is 14 residues. CDR3 DNA: TGTGCCAGCTCACGGACAGGGGGCTATGATGGCTACACCTTC. Amino acid sequence: CASSRTGGYDGYTF.

On this clonotype: This could be a read error, since a much larger clone is one nucleotide away. The V gene is TRBV28, the J gene TRBJ1-1; D may be TRBD1 (6 bases). Germline assignment: CDR1 MDHEN and CDR2 SYDVKM. Trimming cost V 11 bases and J 4 bases, with 20 bases left between them. The length of the CDR3 is 14 residues. For the CDR3, the DNA is TGTGCCGGGAGAAGAACAGGGCTTGGCACTGAAGCTTTCTTT. This sequence encodes CAGRRTGLGTEAFF.

In regard to this clonotype: Its ends do not fully match the called genes, so a read error is possible. The V call is TRBV5-6, the J call TRBJ2-2; the D gene is possibly TRBD2 (7 bases). The CDR3 runs 15 residues. CDR1 and CDR2 (germline): SGHDT, YYEEEE. In DNA, the CDR3 is TGTGCCAGCAGATCCGGGGGGCTTGACACAGGGGAGCTGTTTTTT. This sequence encodes CASRSGGLDTGELFF. Together with reference TRBV5-6 and TRBJ2-2, the CDR3 gives the full variable domain: DAGVTQSPTHLIKTRGQQVTLRCSPKSGHDTVSWYQQALGQGPQFIFQYYEEEERQRGNFPDRFSGHQFPNYSSELNVNALLLGDSALYLCASRSGGLDTGELFFGEGSRLTVL.

Notes on this clonotype: A junction end diverges from the germline sequence, so it may reflect a read error. This chain uses TRBV6-7 with TRBJ1-2, with no clear D. TRBV6-7 qualifies as an ORF whose function is uncertain. The CDR3 extends over 12 amino acids. The DNA for the CDR3 is TGTGCCAGCAGATCCGCCTCTCATGGCTACAACTTC. Protein product: CASRSASHGYNF.

A word on this clonotype: At one end, the junction sequence differs from germline, possibly due to a read error. The V and J genes are TRBV5-6 and TRBJ2-5; D is possibly TRBD2 (6 bases). The CDR3 covers 18 residues. CDR1 SGHDT and CDR2 YYEEEE come from the germline V gene. The CDR3 protein is CASNLFLGLDSGLGTRYF. The CDR3 DNA follows: TGTGCCAGCAACTTGTTCCTCGGGTTGGATAGCGGTCTTGGGACCCGGTACTTC. Full variable domain (missing parts from reference TRBV5-6 and TRBJ2-5): DAGVTQSPTHLIKTRGQQVTLRCSPKSGHDTVSWYQQALGQGPQFIFQYYEEEERQRGNFPDRFSGHQFPNYSSELNVNALLLGDSALYLCASNLFLGLDSGLGTRYFGPGTRLLVL.